Each of the 18 T cell receptor beta chains below was sequenced from the same sample in a study of blood T cells in healthy people across ages. A J-beta primer mix and a sample-barcoded 5' primer were used in a second PCR of roughly 6 to 11 cycles. Each CDR3 protein is one row after TCRdb ran MiXCR on the 5' RACE reads. The sample has 800,000 to 900,000 distinct CDR3 sequences; about 62% are singletons. Specimen: blood. The receptors come from a man aged 25-45 years in good health.

This clonotype was counted a single time. The chain joins TRBV2 to TRBJ1-4; 7 bases are shared with TRBD1. The V and J ends lost 5 bases and 6 bases, in that order; junction bases with no gene match: 6. Germline CDR1 SNHLY, CDR2 FYNNEI. This CDR3 is built from 14 residues. This chain's CDR3 is CASSKQGRDEKLFF. The CDR3 nucleotides read TGTGCCAGCAGTAAACAGGGGCGGGATGAAAAACTGTTTTTT.

This clonotype has a count of ten or more. The rearrangement links TRBV5-1 to TRBJ2-7; 7 bases agree with TRBD1. The CDR3 sequence is 14 residues long. V gave up 1 base and J gave up 0 bases; unmatched junction bases: 1. Germline lookup yields CDR1 SGHRS and CDR2 YFSETQ. CDR3 protein: CASSLWDSSYEQYF. DNA for the CDR3: TGCGCCAGCAGCTTGTGGGACAGCTCCTACGAGCAGTACTTC. Variable domain in full (rest from reference TRBV5-1 and TRBJ2-7): KAGVTQTPRYLIKTRGQQVTLSCSPISGHRSVSWYQQTPGQGLQFLFEYFSETQRNKGNFPGRFSGRQFSNSRSEMNVSTLELGDSALYLCASSLWDSSYEQYFGPGTRLTVT.

This chain joins TRBV20-1 and TRBJ1-2, with 10 bases fitting TRBD1. This CDR3 is 15 amino acids long. Unmatched junction bases numbered 10, after V lost 7 bases and J lost 2 bases. Germline loops: CDR1 DFQATT, CDR2 SNEGSKA (reference sequence). The CDR3 loop is CSVTGGASSNYGYTF. The DNA of the CDR3 is TGCAGTGTGACAGGGGGCGCCTCATCCAACTATGGCTACACCTTC.

The chain has TRBV4-3 and TRBJ1-2, with no clear D. Trimming removed 4 bases at V and 4 bases at J, with 10 bases between. The CDR3 covers 13 residues. In germline, CDR1 is LGHNA, CDR2 YSLEER. In nucleotides, the CDR3 is TGCGCCAGCAGCCCTTGGCGAGGCTATGGCTACACCTTC. Translation gives CASSPWRGYGYTF.

The chain carries TRBV2 and TRBJ2-5; tentatively, D is TRBD1 or TRBD2 (5 bases each). With 1 base removed from V and 5 bases from J, the gap between germline ends came to 11 bases. Per the germline V gene, CDR1 is SNHLY and CDR2 is FYNNEI. There are 14 residues in the CDR3. The DNA for the CDR3 is TGTGCCAGCAGTGAAGATTGGGGCGGGGAGACCCAGTACTTC. It is translated as CASSEDWGGETQYF.

This rearrangement joins TRBV28 to TRBJ2-5; possible D gene TRBD2, 6 bases. There are 15 residues in the CDR3. Between the trimmed V and J ends, which lost 5 bases and 5 bases, there was a span of 18 bases. Germline V gene data show CDR1 as MDHEN and CDR2 as SYDVKM. CDR3 in DNA: TGTGCCAGCAGTACCGGAGCGGGCTCCTCGGAGACCCAGTACTTC. Translation: CASSTGAGSSETQYF.

This clonotype has only a few counts. The genes are TRBV12-3 or TRBV12-4 and TRBJ2-1; D gene ambiguous. CDR3 length: 15 residues. V lost 4 bases to trimming and J lost 0 bases, with 10 bases between them. CDR3 nucleotides: TGTGCCAGCAGTTCTTCTTGGGGCTCCTACAATGAGCAGTTCTTC. Protein: CASSSSWGSYNEQFF.

The rearrangement links TRBV28 to TRBJ1-5; possible D gene TRBD1, 5 bases. From germline, CDR1 is MDHEN and CDR2 SYDVKM. The CDR3 is made up of 14 amino acids. V shed 4 bases and J shed 9 bases, with 16 bases lying between them. The CDR3 DNA sequence: TGTGCCAGCAGTTCTCAGGGTTCGGCTAGGCCCCAGCATTTT. Its translation is CASSSQGSARPQHF.

V and J are TRBV20-1 and TRBJ2-1; D is unresolved. Trimming stripped 5 bases from V and 5 bases from J, with 10 bases between. The CDR3 is 12 residues long. The germline gives CDR1 DFQATT, CDR2 SNEGSKA (reference sequence). DNA for the CDR3: TGCAGTGCTTCCGGGCCGCACAATGAGCAGTTCTTC. This sequence encodes CSASGPHNEQFF.

This clonotype appeared a few times. The V call is TRBV6-5, the J call TRBJ2-3; D is perhaps TRBD1 (6 bases). V was clipped by 0 bases and J by 8 bases, with 12 bases between them. The CDR3 has 14 amino acids. Germline V gene data show CDR1 as MNHEY and CDR2 as SVGAGI. The chain's CDR3 is CASSYSIQGGTQYF. Here the CDR3 DNA reads TGTGCCAGCAGTTACTCGATACAGGGCGGTACGCAGTATTTT.

In regard to this clonotype: The junction differs from germline at one of its ends, possibly a read error. DNA for the CDR3: TGTGCCAGCAGTCTGGGCCTCCAAGAAAATCAGCCCCTGCATTTT. This translates into CASSLGLQENQPLHF. V gene TRBV28 combines with J gene TRBJ1-5; D is unresolved. Germline V lookup: CDR1 MDHEN, CDR2 SYDVKM. The CDR3 runs to 15 residues. The entire variable domain, with the rest obtained from reference TRBV28 and TRBJ1-5, is as follows: DVKVTQSSRYLVKRTGEKVFLECVQDMDHENMFWYRQDPGLGLRLIYFSYDVKMKEKGDIPEGYSVSREKKERFSLILESASTNQTSMYLCASSLGLQENQPLHFGDGTRLSIL.

The CDR3, as DNA: TGCAGTGCCTCCGGACAGGGGGTTTACGAGCAGTACTTC. Protein: CSASGQGVYEQYF. V usage is TRBV20-1 and J usage is TRBJ2-7; TRBD1 agrees at 10 bases. V gave up 6 bases and J gave up 4 bases; unmatched junction bases: 6. There are 13 residues in the CDR3. CDR1 is DFQATT, CDR2 SNEGSKA, per germline (reference sequence).

The CDR3 DNA sequence: TGTGCCAGCAGCAAGGGACAGACCGGAAGCTCTGGGGCCAACGTCCTGACTTTC. Amino acid sequence: CASSKGQTGSSGANVLTF. The chain recombines TRBV2 with TRBJ2-6, with 7 bases that match TRBD1. In germline, CDR1 is SNHLY, CDR2 FYNNEI. V was clipped by 6 bases and J by 0 bases; unmatched bases: 11. The length of the CDR3 is 18 residues.

The V call is TRBV7-9, the J call TRBJ2-1, with 12 bases aligning to TRBD2. After removal of 2 bases from V and 8 bases from J, the junction contained 7 bases not matched to a gene. The CDR3 loop spans 16 amino acids. Germline V gene lookup returns CDR1 SEHNR and CDR2 FQNEAQ (reference sequence). CDR3 sequence reads: CASSLSASGGAHEQFF. The CDR3 DNA sequence: TGTGCCAGCAGCTTATCGGCTAGCGGGGGGGCCCATGAGCAGTTCTTC.

This chain joins TRBV29-1 and TRBJ2-4; TRBD1 matches 10 bases. The junction had 9 bases not matched to a gene; V was cut back by 6 bases and J by 7 bases. The CDR3 length is 14 residues. Germline loops: CDR1 SQVTM, CDR2 ANQGSEA. The CDR3 sequence: CSVETGTGVNIQYF. Here the CDR3 DNA reads TGCAGCGTCGAGACCGGGACAGGGGTGAACATTCAGTACTTC.

The chain combines TRBV3-1 with TRBJ2-1, with 7 bases that match TRBD2. CDR1 and CDR2 (germline): LGHDT, YNNKEL (reference sequence). V lost 6 bases, J lost 8 bases, and 10 bases stayed unmatched. The CDR3 loop spans 14 amino acids. The CDR3 spells CASSLGTTRHEQFF. The CDR3 DNA reads TGTGCCAGCAGTTTAGGGACTACTCGGCATGAGCAGTTCTTC.

The chain has TRBV10-3 and TRBJ2-7, with D tentatively TRBD1 (6 bases). This CDR3 has 13 amino acids. The ends were cut back, 6 bases at V and 6 bases at J, with 15 bases in the middle. Germline V gene sequence: CDR1 ENHRY, CDR2 SYGVKD. In DNA form, the CDR3 reads TGTGCCATCAGGAGCTTTACAGGGACCGAGCAGTACTTC. Translating gives CAIRSFTGTEQYF.

This clonotype was counted ten times or more. The chain links TRBV4-2 to TRBJ2-2; 7 nucleotides agree with TRBD2. J gave up 1 base and V 4 bases, and 9 bases lay outside the gene matches. This CDR3 is 17 amino acids long. Germline loops: CDR1 LGHNA, CDR2 YNFKEQ. In DNA form, the CDR3 reads TGTGCCAGCAGCCCTATCGGGACGGGGGGGAACACCGGGGAGCTGTTTTTT. Protein product: CASSPIGTGGNTGELFF.